This is a list of T cell receptor beta chains from one sample in a study of cytomegalovirus exposure and HLA in healthy donors. Assay used: immunoSEQ multiplex PCR; TCRdb lists only in-frame clones, some missing. Seen here are around 100,000 clones, about 70% observed once, and the top ten hold around 5%. The sequencing input was PBMCs. These receptors originate from a man aged 25 to 40 in good health and CMV-seropositive. Both conserved end residues are part of each CDR3. Fields, in order: J gene, clone size, D gene, V gene, CDR3 protein, CDR3 DNA. The D gene is left open where the match is weak. Some rows have no size entry. The others give once, few or many, or a class for an expanded clone.

J gene: TRBJ2-5
clone size: .
D gene: TRBD2
V gene: TRBV6-4
CDR3 protein: CASSESGGETQYF
CDR3 DNA: TGTGCCAGCAGTGAATCGGGGGGGGAGACCCAGTACTTC

J gene: TRBJ2-1
clone size: .
D gene: .
V gene: TRBV5-6
CDR3 protein: CASSLPADYEQFF
CDR3 DNA: TGTGCCAGCAGCTTGCCTGCAGATTATGAGCAGTTCTTC

J gene: TRBJ2-2
clone size: .
D gene: .
V gene: TRBV5-1
CDR3 protein: CASSLAGGVGTGELFF
CDR3 DNA: TGCGCCAGCAGCTTGGCAGGAGGGGTCGGCACCGGGGAGCTGTTTTTT

J gene: TRBJ1-5
clone size: .
D gene: .
V gene: TRBV4-1
CDR3 protein: CASSQGAGQPNQPQHF
CDR3 DNA: TGCGCCAGCAGCCAAGGTGCCGGACAGCCCAATCAGCCCCAGCATTTT

J gene: TRBJ1-5
clone size: .
D gene: TRBD1
V gene: TRBV7-2
CDR3 protein: CASSTGTGGIWNQPQHF
CDR3 DNA: TGTGCCAGCAGCACCGGGACAGGGGGAATTTGGAATCAGCCCCAGCATTTT

J gene: TRBJ2-1
clone size: .
D gene: TRBD1
V gene: TRBV4-3
CDR3 protein: CASSDRDRDYNEQFF
CDR3 DNA: TGCGCCAGCAGCGACCGGGACAGGGATTACAATGAGCAGTTCTTC

J gene: TRBJ2-2
clone size: .
D gene: .
V gene: TRBV19
CDR3 protein: CASSIEGSGGAGELFF
CDR3 DNA: TGTGCCAGTAGTATAGAGGGCAGCGGTGGGGCCGGGGAGCTGTTTTTT

J gene: TRBJ2-3
clone size: .
D gene: TRBD2
V gene: TRBV11-2
CDR3 protein: CASRVGAGGRDTQYF
CDR3 DNA: TGTGCCAGCCGAGTGGGGGCGGGGGGCCGAGATACGCAGTATTTT

J gene: TRBJ2-2
clone size: .
D gene: .
V gene: TRBV9
CDR3 protein: CASSARGTPNTGELFF
CDR3 DNA: TGTGCCAGCAGCGCCAGGGGAACACCGAACACCGGGGAGCTGTTTTTT

J gene: TRBJ1-5
clone size: .
D gene: .
V gene: TRBV9
CDR3 protein: CASSVGRGRDQPQHF
CDR3 DNA: TGTGCCAGCAGCGTAGGGCGCGGGAGGGATCAGCCCCAGCATTTT

J gene: TRBJ2-5
clone size: .
D gene: TRBD2
V gene: TRBV28
CDR3 protein: CASRVAGGRETQYF
CDR3 DNA: TGTGCCAGCAGGGTAGCGGGGGGCCGGGAGACCCAGTACTTC

J gene: TRBJ2-3
clone size: once
D gene: .
V gene: TRBV15
CDR3 protein: CATSRGLTGPTDTQYF
CDR3 DNA: TGTGCCACCAGCAGGGGTTTGACAGGACCCACAGATACGCAGTATTTT

J gene: TRBJ2-5
clone size: .
D gene: TRBD2
V gene: TRBV6-5
CDR3 protein: CASGRIAGGQETQYF
CDR3 DNA: TGTGCCAGCGGCCGAATCGCGGGGGGTCAGGAGACCCAGTACTTC

J gene: TRBJ2-3
clone size: .
D gene: TRBD2
V gene: TRBV7-3
CDR3 protein: CASSLRSGGAADTQYF
CDR3 DNA: TGTGCCAGCAGCTTAAGAAGCGGGGGGGCCGCAGATACGCAGTATTTT

J gene: TRBJ2-2
clone size: .
D gene: TRBD1
V gene: TRBV9
CDR3 protein: CASSVSTGGVGGELFF
CDR3 DNA: TGTGCCAGCAGCGTATCTACAGGGGGCGTTGGCGGGGAGCTGTTTTTT

J gene: TRBJ2-7
clone size: once
D gene: TRBD1
V gene: TRBV4-3
CDR3 protein: CASSRRDRPYEQYF
CDR3 DNA: TGCGCCAGCAGCCGCCGGGACAGACCCTACGAGCAGTACTTC

J gene: TRBJ1-1
clone size: .
D gene: .
V gene: TRBV4-2
CDR3 protein: CASSQDRQGGAFF
CDR3 DNA: TGTGCCAGCAGCCAAGATAGGCAGGGCGGCGCTTTCTTT

J gene: TRBJ1-2
clone size: .
D gene: TRBD1
V gene: TRBV2
CDR3 protein: CASSDGQGDRGNGYTF
CDR3 DNA: TGTGCCAGCAGTGACGGTCAAGGGGACAGGGGAAATGGCTACACCTTC

J gene: TRBJ2-7
clone size: .
D gene: .
V gene: TRBV30
CDR3 protein: CAWSVARSYEQYF
CDR3 DNA: TGTGCCTGGAGTGTAGCCCGCTCCTACGAGCAGTACTTC

J gene: TRBJ2-1
clone size: .
D gene: TRBD2
V gene: TRBV10-1
CDR3 protein: CASSESTSGGAGYEQFF
CDR3 DNA: TGCGCCAGCAGTGAGTCGACTAGCGGGGGGGCCGGTTATGAGCAGTTCTTC

J gene: TRBJ2-5
clone size: .
D gene: TRBD2
V gene: TRBV4-1
CDR3 protein: CASSPRASGGPWGETQYF
CDR3 DNA: TGCGCCAGCAGCCCCCGGGCTAGCGGGGGCCCTTGGGGCGAGACCCAGTACTTC

J gene: TRBJ1-2
clone size: .
D gene: .
V gene: TRBV7-9
CDR3 protein: CASSLVWDTSPPLYGYTF
CDR3 DNA: TGTGCCAGCAGCTTAGTATGGGACACTTCTCCCCCCCTCTATGGCTACACCTTC

J gene: TRBJ1-2
clone size: .
D gene: TRBD1
V gene: TRBV9
CDR3 protein: CASSVGTGAHYGYTF
CDR3 DNA: TGTGCCAGCAGCGTCGGGACAGGGGCCCACTATGGCTACACCTTC

J gene: TRBJ1-1
clone size: few
D gene: .
V gene: TRBV7-9
CDR3 protein: CASSLDMNTEAFF
CDR3 DNA: TGTGCCAGCAGCTTAGATATGAACACTGAAGCTTTCTTT

J gene: TRBJ1-6
clone size: once
D gene: .
V gene: TRBV5-1
CDR3 protein: CASSDQGSTPLHF
CDR3 DNA: TGCGCCAGCAGCGACCAGGGTTCGACACCCCTCCACTTT

J gene: TRBJ1-2
clone size: .
D gene: .
V gene: TRBV28
CDR3 protein: CASVGQNYGYTF
CDR3 DNA: TGTGCCAGCGTTGGACAGAACTATGGCTACACCTTC

J gene: TRBJ2-7
clone size: .
D gene: .
V gene: TRBV2
CDR3 protein: CASSVQGGYEQYF
CDR3 DNA: TGTGCCAGCAGTGTGCAGGGGGGTTACGAGCAGTACTTC

J gene: TRBJ1-5
clone size: .
D gene: .
V gene: TRBV5-5
CDR3 protein: CASSLGPGNQPQHF
CDR3 DNA: TGTGCCAGCAGCTTGGGGCCAGGGAATCAGCCCCAGCATTTT

J gene: TRBJ2-3
clone size: .
D gene: .
V gene: TRBV5-6
CDR3 protein: CASSPGGTDTQYF
CDR3 DNA: TGTGCCAGCAGTCCCGGGGGCACAGATACGCAGTATTTT

J gene: TRBJ1-4
clone size: few
D gene: TRBD1
V gene: TRBV6-5
CDR3 protein: CASSLGQVAEKLFF
CDR3 DNA: TGTGCCAGCAGTTTAGGACAGGTTGCTGAAAAACTGTTTTTT

J gene: TRBJ2-5
clone size: .
D gene: .
V gene: TRBV27
CDR3 protein: CASSIQGRGQETQYF
CDR3 DNA: TGTGCCAGCAGTATCCAGGGGCGGGGGCAAGAGACCCAGTACTTC

J gene: TRBJ2-3
clone size: .
D gene: TRBD2
V gene: TRBV29-1
CDR3 protein: CSVEDQRLAGDTQYF
CDR3 DNA: TGCAGCGTTGAAGATCAAAGACTAGCGGGGGATACGCAGTATTTT

J gene: TRBJ1-2
clone size: .
D gene: TRBD1
V gene: TRBV5-1
CDR3 protein: CASSPGQGANYGYTF
CDR3 DNA: TGCGCCAGCAGCCCGGGACAGGGGGCAAACTATGGCTACACCTTC

J gene: TRBJ2-4
clone size: .
D gene: .
V gene: TRBV15
CDR3 protein: CATSRDREGKNIQYF
CDR3 DNA: TGTGCCACCAGCAGAGATCGGGAAGGGAAAAACATTCAGTACTTC

J gene: TRBJ2-3
clone size: .
D gene: TRBD1
V gene: TRBV19
CDR3 protein: CASSLDRGSTDTQYF
CDR3 DNA: TGTGCCAGTTCCTTGGACAGGGGCAGCACAGATACGCAGTATTTT

J gene: TRBJ1-2
clone size: once
D gene: .
V gene: TRBV6-5
CDR3 protein: CASSSPGKDYGYTF
CDR3 DNA: TGTGCCAGCAGTTCCCCAGGGAAGGACTATGGCTACACCTTC

J gene: TRBJ1-2
clone size: .
D gene: .
V gene: TRBV30
CDR3 protein: CAWSVRRVNYGYTF
CDR3 DNA: TGTGCCTGGAGTGTACGCAGGGTCAACTATGGCTACACCTTC

J gene: TRBJ1-2
clone size: .
D gene: .
V gene: TRBV4-3
CDR3 protein: CASSQDHGGAHYGYTF
CDR3 DNA: TGCGCCAGCAGCCAAGATCATGGGGGGGCGCATTATGGCTACACCTTC

J gene: TRBJ1-1
clone size: .
D gene: TRBD1
V gene: TRBV5-4
CDR3 protein: CASSLDAGGGTEAFF
CDR3 DNA: TGTGCCAGCAGCTTGGATGCAGGGGGTGGCACTGAAGCTTTCTTT

J gene: TRBJ1-1
clone size: few
D gene: .
V gene: TRBV10-2
CDR3 protein: CASSVGGAGTEAFF
CDR3 DNA: TGCGCCAGCAGCGTTGGGGGGGCGGGTACTGAAGCTTTCTTT

J gene: TRBJ1-1
clone size: .
D gene: TRBD1
V gene: TRBV2
CDR3 protein: CASTSEGQGATEAFF
CDR3 DNA: TGTGCCAGCACCTCCGAGGGACAGGGGGCGACTGAAGCTTTCTTT

J gene: TRBJ2-5
clone size: once
D gene: TRBD1
V gene: TRBV11-2
CDR3 protein: CASSIPGTGLGETQYF
CDR3 DNA: TGTGCCAGCAGCATACCCGGGACAGGGCTGGGGGAGACCCAGTACTTC

J gene: TRBJ1-2
clone size: .
D gene: TRBD1
V gene: TRBV7-9
CDR3 protein: CASSPDRGWYGYTF
CDR3 DNA: TGTGCCAGCAGCCCCGACAGGGGGTGGTATGGCTACACCTTC

J gene: TRBJ1-1
clone size: .
D gene: TRBD1
V gene: TRBV29-1
CDR3 protein: CSAGQDGTEAFF
CDR3 DNA: TGCAGCGCTGGACAGGACGGAACTGAAGCTTTCTTT

J gene: TRBJ2-1
clone size: few
D gene: TRBD2
V gene: TRBV9
CDR3 protein: CASSVAGGGGGGRHEQFF
CDR3 DNA: TGTGCCAGCAGCGTAGCTGGGGGAGGCGGCGGGGGTCGGCATGAGCAGTTCTTC